The T cell receptor beta chain described here comes from a study of tumor-infiltrating lymphocytes in primary liver carcinoma. Regarding the study as a whole: The study found only about 7-24% of top clones in all five tumor regions.

TCR beta cDNA was made from roughly 500 ng total RNA with a constant-region primer. TCR beta libraries came from three nested multiplex PCR rounds using slightly modified ARM-PCR. With TRBV1-TRBV30 forward primers and a C-beta reverse primer, the first two PCR rounds were run for 9 to 10 cycles each. TCRdb ran MiXCR on the multiplex PCR reads and lists one entry per CDR3 protein. The profile covers about 84,000 distinct CDR3 sequences, with approximately 77% appearing a single time and 19% taken by the ten largest. A word on this clonotype: Its antigen is undetermined. A read error may account for a junction end that differs from germline.

Extraction of RNA together with DNA used about 18-31 mg of unsorted bulk tissue. Tumors were each sampled at five separate regions. The CDR3 extends over 16 amino acids. Germline V gene data show CDR1 as SQVTM and CDR2 as ANQGSEA. The sequence came from a man aged 35-49 years with primary liver carcinoma and hepatitis B virus infection. Sequenced input: liver tumor tissue from sampling region 1. The subset: tumor region T1, superior pole. The chain recombines TRBV29-1 with TRBJ1-2, with D possibly matching TRBD1 (6 bases). CDR3 in amino acids: CSVEAQRHREGDGNTF. The CDR3 nucleotides are TGCAGCGTTGAAGCCCAGCGGCACCGGGAGGGGGATGGCAACACCTTC.